Detailed here is one T cell receptor (beta chain). Its antigen is unidentified. These data are taken from a study of shared clonotypes between healthy human individuals. Overall study findings and caveats: Owing to a small donor count, the genetic and exposure-history diversity represented was limited. Relative to memory subsets, naive subsets generally showed larger estimated richness. Non-shared clonotypes had lower generation probabilities than those shared by all four donors.

Germline V gene data show CDR1 as MDHEN and CDR2 as SYDVKM. The CDR3 is 18 amino acids. The V gene end was trimmed by 3 bases and the J gene end by 7 bases; junction bases not matched to a gene: 19. TCRdb keeps only in-frame clones here, not all; method: immunoSEQ multiplex PCR. The table shows around 2.1 million clones, with approximately 95% occurring only once. V and J are TRBV28 and TRBJ2-7; TRBD2 aligns across 9 bases. The origin of this receptor is a man between 18 and 29 years old in good health. The material sequenced was naive CD4+ T cells sorted from blood. Subset reported: CD45RA+ positively selected. The CDR3: CASSLGSSGSPLWREQYF. CDR3 nucleotides: TGTGCCAGCAGTTTGGGAAGTAGCGGGAGTCCACTTTGGCGGGAGCAGTACTTC.